This TCR beta chain was sequenced during a study of OX40 agonist ivuxolimab in advanced cancers. Overall study: Allowance was made for prior anti-PD-1, anti-PD-L1 or anti-CTLA-4 therapy, and 35% to 40% had some.

Clones were sequenced by immunoSEQ multiplex PCR, and TCRdb holds only the in-frame ones, with some missing. The table shows about 150,000 clones, with just over 90% occurring only once. This CDR3 has 16 amino acids. V was pared by 2 bases and J by 0 bases, with 12 bases between. The germline V gene has CDR1 MGHDK and CDR2 SYGVNS. The origin of this receptor is an adult with an advanced solid tumor such as melanoma, head and neck, liver or kidney cancer. J is TRBJ2-3 and V is TRBV25-1; weak D call: TRBD2 (5 bases). The source material was CD4+ or CD8+ T cells sorted from blood, sampled in a trial of the OX40 agonist ivuxolimab. As DNA, the CDR3 is TGTGCCAGCAGTGAAACGGCGAGGGTTAGCACAGATACGCAGTATTTT. Encoded protein: CASSETARVSTDTQYF.